The rows below give T cell receptor beta chains drawn from one sample of a study of T cell changes during pregnancy in multiple sclerosis. Assay used: immunoSEQ multiplex PCR; TCRdb lists only in-frame clones, some missing. The sample yields 35,000 or so clones, roughly nine tenths seen once. The sequencing used CD4+ T cells from peripheral blood mononuclear cells, collected in the third trimester of pregnancy. The receptors stem from a female donor in good health, enrolled as a control in a pregnancy study. CDR3s include the opening cysteine and the closing phenylalanine or tryptophan. A D gene is named only where the DNA matches it firmly. Expanded clones are given a class, and other clones once, few, many or no size at all.

j_call d_call v_call clone_size cdr3_nt cdr3_aa
TRBJ2-3 TRBD1 TRBV28 . TGTGCCAGCAGTTTGGGGGGACAGGGGGCAGATACGCAGTATTTT CASSLGGQGADTQYF
TRBJ1-1 . TRBV25-1 . TGTGCCAGCAGTGAACGCTGGGGGGGCACTGAAGCTTTCTTT CASSERWGGTEAFF
TRBJ2-5 . TRBV9 . TGTGCCAGCAGCGTAAGACGATCGGGAGAGACCCAGTACTTC CASSVRRSGETQYF
TRBJ2-2 TRBD1 TRBV7-2 . TGTGCCAGCAGCCGACAGGGACACACCGGGGAGCTGTTTTTT CASSRQGHTGELFF
TRBJ2-2 TRBD2 TRBV2 once TGTGCCAGCAGGGAGACTAGCGGGGGGGCCGGCGGGGAGCTGTTTTTT CASRETSGGAGGELFF
TRBJ2-2 TRBD2 TRBV4-2 . TGTGCCAGCAGCCCAACTTTAGCGGGAGGGAGAACCGGGGAGCTGTTTTTT CASSPTLAGGRTGELFF
TRBJ2-6 . TRBV19 . TGTGCCAGTAGGACGGGCTCTGGGGCCAACGTCCTGACTTTC CASRTGSGANVLTF
TRBJ2-2 . TRBV6-1 . TGTGCCAGCAGACCCACAGGGTCAGGCGGGGAGCTGTTTTTT CASRPTGSGGELFF
TRBJ2-3 TRBD1 TRBV11-1 . TGTGCCAGCAGCTTGGACAGGTCCCCAGATACGCAGTATTTT CASSLDRSPDTQYF
TRBJ1-3 . TRBV6-5 . TGTGCCAGCCGCCCCGGTGCAGGAAACACCATATATTTT CASRPGAGNTIYF
TRBJ1-1 TRBD1 TRBV18 . TGTGCCAGCTCGAAACAGGGGGCTGGCGGGAACACTGAAGCTTTCTTT CASSKQGAGGNTEAFF
TRBJ2-3 . TRBV6-5 . TGTGCCAGCAGTTTATCGGGAACAGATACGCAGTATTTT CASSLSGTDTQYF
TRBJ2-3 . TRBV5-6 . TGTGCCAGCAGCTTGTTGTACGACTCCGAACGACCCACAGATACGCAGTATTTT CASSLLYDSERPTDTQYF
TRBJ2-7 . TRBV7-2 . TGTGCCAGCAGCTTAGGTGGAGAAGGCTACGAGCAGTACTTC CASSLGGEGYEQYF
TRBJ2-6 TRBD1 TRBV2 once TGTGCCAGCACCCAAAACAGGGGGCCTGGGGCCAACGTCCTGACTTTC CASTQNRGPGANVLTF
TRBJ2-1 . TRBV7-2 . TGTGCCAGCAGCTTAGCGTCGAGCTCCTACAATGAGCAGTTCTTC CASSLASSSYNEQFF
TRBJ2-2 TRBD2 TRBV7-8 . TGTGCCAGCAGCCGAGGGACTAGTCCCGGGGAGCTGTTTTTT CASSRGTSPGELFF
TRBJ2-3 TRBD2 TRBV15 . TGTGCCACCAGCAGGGGACTAGCGGGGGGGAGCACAGATACGCAGTATTTT CATSRGLAGGSTDTQYF
TRBJ2-1 . TRBV5-1 . TGCGCCAGCAGCCCCCAAGGACAGAGCTATGAGCAGTTCTTC CASSPQGQSYEQFF
TRBJ1-5 TRBD1 TRBV28 . TGTGCCAGCAGTTCCCTTCAGGGGGCGAACAATCAGCCCCAGCATTTT CASSSLQGANNQPQHF
TRBJ2-3 TRBD2 TRBV19 . TGTGCCAGTAGTATGAACGGACTAGCGGTAGATACGCAGTATTTT CASSMNGLAVDTQYF
TRBJ2-7 . TRBV9 . TGTGCCAGCAGCGTAGGGGTGGCGGGGGCGACCTACGAGCAGTACTTC CASSVGVAGATYEQYF
TRBJ2-2 . TRBV10-3 . TGTGCCATCAGTCCGGGGAGTTTGGGGACGAACACCGGGGAGCTGTTTTTT CAISPGSLGTNTGELFF
TRBJ2-3 . TRBV10-1 . TGCGCCAGCAGTGAACAAGCGGAGGGGCGCACAGATACGCAGTATTTT CASSEQAEGRTDTQYF
TRBJ1-2 TRBD1 TRBV10-3 . TGTGCCACACGGGACAGCTCTGGCTACACCTTC CATRDSSGYTF
TRBJ2-5 . TRBV15 . TGTGCCACCAGCAGAAACGCAGGGGCGAAAGAGACCCAGTACTTC CATSRNAGAKETQYF
TRBJ2-3 . TRBV12-5 . TGTGCTAGTGGTTTGGCGGGAACAGATACGCAGTATTTT CASGLAGTDTQYF
TRBJ1-1 . TRBV4-1 . TGCGCCAGCAGCCAACCGACACAGAGAGCCAACACTGAAGCTTTCTTT CASSQPTQRANTEAFF
TRBJ1-4 . TRBV6-6 . TGTGCCAGCAGTTACGGAAGGGGCCTGGGTGAAAAACTGTTTTTT CASSYGRGLGEKLFF
TRBJ2-3 . TRBV9 . TGTGCCAGCAGCGCCGACGGAGACCGCACAGATACGCAGTATTTT CASSADGDRTDTQYF
TRBJ1-4 . TRBV18 . TGTGCCAGCTCACCCCAAATTGCAACTAATGAAAAACTGTTTTTT CASSPQIATNEKLFF
TRBJ1-1 TRBD1 TRBV28 . TGTGCCAGCAGCCGTACAGGGGGGATGAACACTGAAGCTTTCTTT CASSRTGGMNTEAFF
TRBJ2-3 . TRBV7-3 . TGTGCCAGCAGCCGAGGGGGGGCTGGCACAGATACGCAGTATTTT CASSRGGAGTDTQYF
TRBJ2-7 TRBD2 TRBV7-2 . TGTGCCAGCAGCCGCTCCGGGACTAGTGGGTACGAGCAGTACTTC CASSRSGTSGYEQYF
TRBJ2-1 . TRBV9 . TGTGCCAGCAGCGTCGGAGCGACAGCGCTTAACAATGAGCAGTTCTTC CASSVGATALNNEQFF
TRBJ2-2 TRBD1 TRBV28 . TGTGCCAGCAGTTTAGATCAGGGGGCCCGGGAGCTGTTTTTT CASSLDQGARELFF
TRBJ2-4 TRBD1 TRBV5-1 . TGCGCCAGCAAATTCGGGACAGAAAAAAACATTCAGTACTTC CASKFGTEKNIQYF
TRBJ2-3 . TRBV28 . TGTGCCAGCAGACCACAGGGACGCACAGATACGCAGTATTTT CASRPQGRTDTQYF
TRBJ2-1 TRBD2 TRBV5-6 once TGTGCCAGCAGCCCGGGAGGTAGCGGGAGTTACAATGAGCAGTTCTTC CASSPGGSGSYNEQFF
TRBJ1-2 . TRBV21-1 . TGTGCCAGCAGCAAATCTTCAGGGGGCTACACCTTC CASSKSSGGYTF
TRBJ2-5 TRBD2 TRBV9 . TGTGCCAGCAGCGTAGGGGGAGGGCCCCAAGAGACCCAGTACTTC CASSVGGGPQETQYF
TRBJ1-5 TRBD1 TRBV28 once TGTGCCAGCAGCCCCGCCGGGACAGGGAATCAGCCCCAGCATTTT CASSPAGTGNQPQHF
TRBJ2-7 TRBD1 TRBV5-1 once TGCGCCAGCAGCTTGGCGGACAGGGGAGAAGAGCAGTACTTC CASSLADRGEEQYF
TRBJ1-2 . TRBV6-1 . TGTGCCAGCAGTGAACAGGGGAACGGCTACACCTTC CASSEQGNGYTF
TRBJ1-1 TRBD1 TRBV28 . TGTGCCAGCAGTTCATTCACAGGGGAATTTGAAGCTTTCTTT CASSSFTGEFEAFF
TRBJ1-4 TRBD1 TRBV5-5 . TGTGCCAGCAGCACAGACAGGGGGGTTGAAAAACTGTTTTTT CASSTDRGVEKLFF
TRBJ2-4 TRBD2 TRBV11-2 . TGTGCCAGCAGCACCCTGTTTCGGGCGGGGGGGCCCGACATTCAGTACTTC CASSTLFRAGGPDIQYF
TRBJ2-1 TRBD2 TRBV14 . TGTGCCACCAGCGACCTTAGCGGGAGTACTAGGAATGAGCAGTTCTTC CATSDLSGSTRNEQFF